This section outlines one TCR beta chain sequence together with its context. What it recognizes is unknown. The protocol was immunoSEQ multiplex PCR, while the TCRdb copy is restricted to in-frame clones and leaves out a portion. The table shows roughly 7,100 clones, with 65% to 85% occurring only once. These data come from a study of neoadjuvant nivolumab and ipilimumab in lung cancer. Study results and limitations: From pretherapy to surgery, tumor richness and clonality rose with dual therapy. Resected-tumor TCR richness correlated positively with pretherapy blood richness.

Trimming pared 0 bases from V and 6 bases from J, leaving 1 base between. This CDR3 is built from 12 residues. Germline V gives CDR1 SGHDT, CDR2 YYEEEE. The clonotype comes from an adult with non-small cell lung cancer. The chain uses TRBV5-6 and TRBJ1-6; D call uncertain. The sequencing here drew on tumor tissue, taken after neoadjuvant nivolumab, alone or with ipilimumab, at or shortly before surgery. CDR3 sequence (DNA): TGTGCCAGCAGCTTGGGTAATTCACCCCTCCACTTT. It translates to CASSLGNSPLHF.